Shown below are 16 T cell receptor beta chains from a single sample sequenced in a study of human T cells and chemical hapten exposure. Noted time point: patch test 1, 2 weeks after DPC sensitization. Treatment meaning: therapeutic diphenylcyclopropenone sensitization with weekly scalp DPC. In TCRdb, the RACE reads were re-called with MiXCR into one record per CDR3 protein. The sample has nearly 350,000 distinct CDR3 sequences; roughly 6.9% are singletons. The material was whole blood, obtained in connection with sensitization to the hapten diphenylcyclopropenone (DPC). The receptors originated from a woman aged 18-30 years with alopecia areata. Some clones in this sample may be carry-over from other donors' samples.

This clonotype showed up just a few times. This sequence joins TRBV9 and TRBJ2-3; 8 nucleotides match TRBD2. Trimming cost V 4 bases and J 6 bases; bases outside gene matches: 10. Germline values: CDR1 SGDLS, CDR2 YYNGEE. This CDR3 comprises 15 residues. In nucleotides, the CDR3 is TGTGCCAGCAGCCCAGGGACTAGTTCGTCGGATACGCAGTATTTT. Amino acid sequence: CASSPGTSSSDTQYF.

The chain has TRBV29-1 and TRBJ1-3; tentatively, D is TRBD1 (5 bases). Germline V CDR1 and CDR2: SQVTM, ANQGSEA. The V and J ends lost 4 bases and 4 bases respectively, with 8 bases between them. This CDR3 is 12 amino acids long. DNA of the CDR3: TGCAGCGTTGCCGGGGACGGAAACACCATATATTTT. Translated: CSVAGDGNTIYF.

This chain connects TRBV2 to TRBJ2-4; tentatively, D is TRBD1 (5 bases). Looked up from germline, CDR1 is SNHLY and CDR2 is FYNNEI. The CDR3 extends over 14 amino acids. V was trimmed by 7 bases and J by 3 bases, leaving 13 bases between them. This CDR3 is CASTPGFVKNIQYF. CDR3 nucleotides: TGTGCCAGCACCCCAGGGTTTGTCAAAAACATTCAGTACTTC.

This chain connects TRBV7-9 to TRBJ1-1; TRBD1 is a possible D gene (6 bases). This CDR3 comprises 13 residues. The V end was cut by 1 base, the J end by 7 bases, with 10 bases between. The germline gives CDR1 SEHNR, CDR2 FQNEAQ (reference sequence). This CDR3 reads CASSLGGQHEAFF. The CDR3 DNA is TGTGCCAGCAGCTTAGGGGGGCAACATGAAGCTTTCTTT.

This chain connects TRBV5-1 to TRBJ2-2, with D hard to call. Per germline, CDR1 SGHRS and CDR2 YFSETQ. This CDR3 spans 14 amino acids. V lost 4 bases to trimming and J lost 1 base, with 8 bases between them. The CDR3 sequence is CASSPSENTGELFF. The CDR3 coding sequence is TGCGCCAGCAGCCCCAGCGAGAACACCGGGGAGCTGTTTTTT.

This chain links TRBV6-5 with TRBJ1-2; a weak D match, TRBD1 (5 bases). Trimming took 8 bases from V and 4 from J, leaving 11 bases between them. Germline lookup yields CDR1 MNHEY and CDR2 SVGAGI. The CDR3 sequence is 12 residues long. CDR3 sequence: CASVGEGYGYTF. The DNA of the CDR3 is TGTGCCAGCGTGGGGGAGGGCTATGGCTACACCTTC.

There are many counts of this clonotype. This sequence joins TRBV5-1 and TRBJ2-5; TRBD1 matches at 9 bases. The CDR3 loop spans 16 amino acids. J lost 2 bases, V lost 4 bases, and 9 bases had no gene match. Germline lookup yields CDR1 SGHRS and CDR2 YFSETQ. CDR3: CASSPDRGSYQETQYF. The CDR3 DNA sequence: TGCGCCAGCAGCCCGGACAGGGGATCTTATCAAGAGACCCAGTACTTC. Looking up the rest from reference TRBV5-1 and TRBJ2-5 gives the full variable domain: KAGVTQTPRYLIKTRGQQVTLSCSPISGHRSVSWYQQTPGQGLQFLFEYFSETQRNKGNFPGRFSGRQFSNSRSEMNVSTLELGDSALYLCASSPDRGSYQETQYFGPGTRLLVL.

This clonotype was counted only a few times. The chain employs TRBV5-1 and TRBJ2-3, with 7 bases that match TRBD2. J was trimmed by 0 bases and V by 4 bases; bases with no gene match: 2. There are 14 residues in the CDR3. The germline CDR1 and CDR2 sequences are SGHRS and YFSETQ. The DNA for the CDR3 is TGCGCCAGCAGCCAGACTAGCAGCACAGATACGCAGTATTTT. The encoded protein is CASSQTSSTDTQYF.

The chain joins TRBV5-1 to TRBJ1-5, with 10 nucleotides matching TRBD1. The CDR3 runs to 18 residues. Germline V gene data show CDR1 as SGHRS and CDR2 as YFSETQ. With V trimmed by 4 bases and J by 1 base, 11 bases remained unmatched. CDR3 region: CASSPGTGEVWSNQPQHF. CDR3 nucleotide sequence: TGCGCCAGCAGCCCGGGGACAGGGGAGGTCTGGAGCAATCAGCCCCAGCATTTT.

This clonotype has ten or more counts. The chain carries TRBV7-8 and TRBJ2-3; D possibly corresponds to TRBD2 (5 bases). Germline V CDR1 and CDR2: SGHVS, FQNEAQ. The V gene lost 1 base and the J gene lost 5 bases, with 10 bases spanning the gap. The CDR3 is 14 amino acids. CDR3: CASSLGGSGDTQYF. CDR3 nucleotides: TGTGCCAGCAGCTTAGGAGGGTCCGGAGATACGCAGTATTTT.

This clonotype was detected many times. The rearrangement links TRBV6-5 to TRBJ2-3; 11 bases map to TRBD2. V trimming: 3 bases; J trimming: 0 bases; junction bases outside the gene matches: 8. The CDR3 is 18 amino acids. The germline gives CDR1 MNHEY, CDR2 SVGAGI. The CDR3 nucleotides read TGTGCCAGCAGTTATGGGGCGACTAGCGGGGCAAGCACAGATACGCAGTATTTT. Its translation is CASSYGATSGASTDTQYF.

This clonotype was seen many times. V is TRBV7-2 and J is TRBJ2-7, with unresolved D. The V gene lost 7 bases and the J gene lost 2 bases, with 12 bases spanning the gap. Germline-derived CDR1 and CDR2 are SGHTA and FQGNSA. The CDR3 has 13 residues. The CDR3 nucleotides are TGTGCCAGCAACTTGGATCCCCCCTACGAGCAGTACTTC. Residues: CASNLDPPYEQYF.

The sample holds many counts of this clonotype. The gene calls are TRBV5-1 and TRBJ2-3; TRBD1 matches at 8 bases. After removal of 4 bases from V and 4 bases from J, the junction contained 5 bases not matched to a gene. This CDR3 is 14 amino acids long. CDR1 is SGHRS and CDR2 is YFSETQ in the germline V gene. CDR3 nucleotide sequence: TGCGCCAGCAGCACGGACAGGGCGGCAGATACGCAGTATTTT. Residues: CASSTDRAADTQYF. Full variable domain (remainder filled in from reference TRBV5-1 and TRBJ2-3): KAGVTQTPRYLIKTRGQQVTLSCSPISGHRSVSWYQQTPGQGLQFLFEYFSETQRNKGNFPGRFSGRQFSNSRSEMNVSTLELGDSALYLCASSTDRAADTQYFGPGTRLTVL.

This clonotype occurred many times. The rearrangement uses TRBV18 and TRBJ2-5; maybe TRBD1 (5 bases). Trimming left V 1 base short and J 2 bases short, with 14 bases between. Germline V lookup: CDR1 KGHSH, CDR2 LQKENI. The CDR3 is 16 residues long. CDR3 bases: TGTGCCAGCTCACCACTATTTTCAGGGCTACAAGAGACCCAGTACTTC. It yields the protein CASSPLFSGLQETQYF.

This clonotype was picked up many times. V and J are TRBV10-3 and TRBJ2-3; D is perhaps TRBD1 (6 bases). V lost 1 base and J lost 4, with 6 bases in between. CDR3 length equals 13 residues. Germline CDR1 reads ENHRY; CDR2 reads SYGVKD. The CDR3 DNA sequence: TGTGCCATCAGTGAGTACAGGGCAGATACGCAGTATTTT. Protein sequence: CAISEYRADTQYF.

This clonotype was counted ten times or more. The chain combines TRBV6-6 with TRBJ2-7; tentative D call: TRBD1 (5 bases). The CDR3 consists of 13 residues. CDR1 MNHNY and CDR2 SVGAGI come from the germline V gene (reference sequence). V gave up 5 bases and J gave up 4 bases, with 12 bases separating them. CDR3 sequence: CASSPQGRYEQYF. In DNA, the CDR3 is TGTGCCAGCAGTCCGCAGGGCCGATACGAGCAGTACTTC.